The T cell receptor beta chain under discussion was sequenced for a study of post-analysis software for immune sequencing data. Points from the study as a whole: Roughly five TRBV segments were significantly more frequent in patients than in controls. TRBV5-6, TRBV5-1 and TRBV20-1 were among these segments. Multiple sclerosis patients showed significantly lower normalized Chao1 diversity than controls did.

The CDR3 is 15 residues long. Germline values: CDR1 KGHDR, CDR2 SFDVKD. V lost 5 bases to trimming and J lost 1 base; unmatched junction nucleotides: 4. This clonotype was counted between two and nine times. Its antigen remains unknown. The library was made from cDNA and included unique molecular identifiers. Out of 1 to 10 million T cells, 470,000 or so cDNA molecules were generated. MiXCR was run by TCRdb on the PCR reads, yielding one entry per CDR3 protein. This table has about 570,000 distinct CDR3 sequences, 34% appearing once. This chain connects TRBV24-1 to TRBJ2-3; 8 bases are shared with TRBD1. The material sequenced was blood. The source is a girl aged 2-17 years with multiple sclerosis. The CDR3 protein is CATSAPTGGTDTQYF. In nucleotides, the CDR3 is TGTGCCACCAGTGCCCCGACAGGGGGCACAGATACGCAGTATTTT.